Listed here are 5 T cell receptor beta chains from one sample, sequenced in a study of a mutant IDH1 vaccine in newly diagnosed glioma (dated by TCRdb to 2020 to 2022). These receptors have no identified antigens. Preparation of the library involved the immunoSEQ multiplex PCR assay. The clones in this table, taken by TCRdb from immuneACCESS, are in-frame only. Not every clone is retained; where verified, under half of the shortfall comes from an unresolved V gene, and the cause of the rest is unknown. The sample table shows fewer than 45,000 clones, and under 80% are seen once. The ten largest clonotypes hold around 6.5% of the sample. This specimen's time point label, interpreted: week 23, last vaccination. A 20-mer mutant IDH1 peptide at 300 micrograms in Montanide made up each vaccine dose, which was injected subcutaneously together with topical imiquimod. This specimen was PBMCs, taken from a glioma patient whose treatment included an IDH1 peptide vaccine. The source is a woman between 40 and 50 years old with glioma. Some clones in this sample may be carry-over from other donors' samples.

This clone turned up a few times. V gene TRBV7-2 combines with J gene TRBJ1-4; the match to TRBD1 covers 9 bases. Germline CDR1 reads SGHTA; CDR2 reads FQGNSA. There are 14 residues in the CDR3. V was clipped by 5 bases and J by 10 bases; unmatched bases: 8. DNA of the CDR3: TGTGCCAGCAGCGCCCACAGGGGGCTGGGAAAACTGTTTTTT. The encoded protein is CASSAHRGLGKLFF.

The rearrangement joins TRBV5-8 to TRBJ1-2; D gene uncertain. The CDR3 spans 9 residues. V was clipped by 3 bases and J by 8 bases, with 2 bases between them. CDR1 SGHTS and CDR2 YDEGEE come from the germline V gene. The CDR3 reads CASSYGYTF. CDR3 DNA sequence: TGTGCCAGCAGCTACGGCTACACCTTC.

The chain recombines TRBV9 with TRBJ2-2, with D tentatively TRBD1 (6 bases). Trimming took 4 bases from V and 3 from J, leaving 16 bases between them. The germline V gene encodes CDR1 SGDLS and CDR2 YYNGEE. The CDR3 totals 16 residues. The CDR3 DNA reads as TGTGCCAGCAGCACCTCCCGAGGGGGACACACCGGGGAGCTGTTTTTT. Protein: CASSTSRGGHTGELFF.

Note on this clone: A read error is likely, as this CDR3 ends without the conserved phenylalanine or tryptophan. The limits of the CDR3 on the DNA are not certain, so only TCRdb's listed CDR3 is given. The rearrangement links TRBV12-5 to TRBJ2-7. With termini counted, the CDR3 has 10 amino acids. Looked up from germline, CDR1 is LGHNT and CDR2 is FRNRAP. The CDR3 loop reads CASGLVVLGI.

V is TRBV6-5 and J is TRBJ1-5; D gene unclear. In germline, CDR1 is MNHEY, CDR2 SVGAGI. Trimming stripped 6 bases from V and 3 bases from J, with 6 bases between. The CDR3 covers 12 residues. The CDR3 sequence: CASRSFNQPQHF. The CDR3 DNA reads TGTGCCAGCAGGTCTTTCAATCAGCCCCAGCATTTT.